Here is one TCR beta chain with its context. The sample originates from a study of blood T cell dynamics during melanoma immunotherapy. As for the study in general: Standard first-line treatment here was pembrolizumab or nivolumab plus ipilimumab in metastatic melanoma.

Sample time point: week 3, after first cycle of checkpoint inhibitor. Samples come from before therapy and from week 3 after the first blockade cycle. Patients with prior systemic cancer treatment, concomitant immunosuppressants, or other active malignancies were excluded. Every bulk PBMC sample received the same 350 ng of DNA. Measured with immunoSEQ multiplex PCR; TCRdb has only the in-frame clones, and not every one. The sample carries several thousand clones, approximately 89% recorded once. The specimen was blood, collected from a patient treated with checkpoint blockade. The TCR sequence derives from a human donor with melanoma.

CDR3 sequence reads: CASSYGEKLFF. CDR3 nucleotide sequence: TGTGCCAGCAGCTACGGAGAAAAACTGTTTTTT. The V gene is TRBV7-9, the J gene TRBJ1-4; no reliable D call. V lost 4 bases to trimming and J lost 8 bases, with 5 bases between them. The CDR3 covers 11 residues. CDR1 is SEHNR, CDR2 FQNEAQ, per germline (reference sequence).